This paragraph covers one TCR beta chain sequence. This CDR3 is 13 amino acids long. From germline, CDR1 is GTSNPN and CDR2 SVGIG (reference sequence). J gave up 4 bases and V 8 bases, and 4 bases lay outside the gene matches. These data come from a study of shared clonotypes between healthy human individuals. Study overall: The composition of the donors was two women and a few men aged 18 to 49.

Every immunoSEQ plate was one replicate of a subset's evenly spread DNA. Unsorted PBMCs provided DNA that was sequenced on ten immunoSEQ deep assay plates. The assay was immunoSEQ multiplex PCR, and TCRdb's table has in-frame clones only and misses some. The sample shows hundreds of thousands of clones, around 80% of them seen only once. The sequence was obtained from a woman between 35 and 50 years old in good health. Some clones in this sample may be carry-over from other donors' samples. This rearrangement joins TRBV30 to TRBJ2-3; 12 bases fit TRBD1. What was sequenced was PBMCs. The CDR3 is CALGTGGADTQYF. The CDR3 DNA sequence: TGTGCCCTTGGGACAGGGGGCGCAGATACGCAGTATTTT.